Listed here are 30 T cell receptor beta chains from one sample, sequenced in a study of T cell responses to AZD1222 COVID-19 vaccine. Assay used: immunoSEQ multiplex PCR; TCRdb lists only in-frame clones, some missing. Counted here are 150,000 to 200,000 clones, under 95% occurring once; the ten biggest clones make up about 4.6%. Sequencing was performed on peripheral blood, taken 28 days after the second AZD1222 dose. The receptors come from an adult who received the AZD1222 COVID-19 vaccine.

The genes are TRBV13 and TRBJ2-2; TRBD1 matches at 7 bases. This CDR3 contains 16 residues. Germline V gives CDR1 PRHDT, CDR2 FYEKMQ (reference sequence). Trimming at V came to 3 bases and at J to 2 bases, leaving 6 bases not matched to a gene. Here the CDR3 DNA reads TGTGCCAGCAGCTTGACAGGGACCCTCAACACCGGGGAGCTGTTTTTT. The encoded protein is CASSLTGTLNTGELFF.

This sequence joins TRBV30 and TRBJ1-2, with D hard to call. The CDR3 sequence is 11 residues long. Germline V gives CDR1 GTSNPN, CDR2 SVGIG (reference sequence). V was trimmed by 2 bases and J by 7 bases, leaving 8 bases between them. The CDR3 region is CAWSKWGGYTF. The CDR3 DNA is TGTGCCTGGAGTAAGTGGGGTGGCTACACCTTC. The complete variable domain, with remaining parts taken from reference TRBV30 and TRBJ1-2, reads SQTIHQWPATLVQPVGSPLSLECTVEGTSNPNLYWYRQAAGRGLQLLFYSVGIGQISSEVPQNLSASRPQDRQFILSSKKLLLSDSGFYLCAWSKWGGYTFGSGTRLTVV.

This sequence joins TRBV12-3 or TRBV12-4 and TRBJ2-5; D unresolved. CDR3 size: 11 residues. The V and J ends lost 8 bases and 1 base respectively, with 5 bases between them. The CDR3 nucleotides read TGTGCCAGCGGTAGCCAAGAGACCCAGTACTTC. It yields the protein CASGSQETQYF.

V and J are TRBV21-1 and TRBJ2-5. TRBV21-1 is a pseudogene segment. CDR3 length equals 17 residues. This CDR3 is CASSKAPNGGFQETQYF. The CDR3 DNA is TGTGCCAGCAGCAAAGCCCCTAATGGGGGATTCCAAGAGACCCAGTACTTC.

This chain connects TRBV15 to TRBJ2-1, with 8 positions matching TRBD2. This CDR3 is built from 18 residues. CDR1 and CDR2 from the germline V gene are LNHNV and YYDKDF (reference sequence). V was pared by 0 bases and J by 1 base, with 8 bases of the junction left unmatched. In DNA, the CDR3 is TGTGCCACCAGCAGAGATCGGGGGGGCGGGATTTCCTACAATGAGCAGTTCTTC. Its protein is CATSRDRGGGISYNEQFF.

This clone was detected only once. The chain links TRBV10-3 to TRBJ1-1, with D possibly being TRBD1 (6 bases). The CDR3 loop spans 16 amino acids. V was trimmed by 2 bases and J by 5 bases, leaving 18 bases between them. The germline V gene encodes CDR1 ENHRY and CDR2 SYGVKD. CDR3 DNA sequence: TGTGCCATCAGTGAGAGTAGGGGGTTGGGTGGAACTGAAGCTTTCTTT. This encodes CAISESRGLGGTEAFF.

The chain has TRBV23-1 and TRBJ2-3, with 11 nucleotides matching TRBD2. TRBV23-1 is identified as an open reading frame with a role that is uncertain. The junction had 6 bases not matched to a gene; V was cut back by 0 bases and J by 4 bases. The CDR3 consists of 17 residues. Here the CDR3 reads CASSQSPSGRKADTQYF. CDR3 coding DNA: TGCGCCAGCAGTCAATCACCTAGCGGGAGGAAAGCAGATACGCAGTATTTT.

The chain employs TRBV9 and TRBJ1-4; D is ambiguous. Germline CDR1 and CDR2: SGDLS and YYNGEE. Trimming took 4 bases from V and 3 from J, leaving 13 bases between them. The CDR3 totals 15 residues. CDR3 sequence (DNA): TGTGCCAGCAGCTCTGGAGTGTTCCCTAATGAAAAACTGTTTTTT. Its translation is CASSSGVFPNEKLFF.

This clone has only one observation. The chain carries TRBV29-1 and TRBJ2-7, with TRBD2 matching over 9 bases. Germline CDR1 SQVTM, CDR2 ANQGSEA. The CDR3 runs 16 residues. The J segment lost 2 bases and the V segment lost 2 bases, leaving 10 bases of the junction unmatched. CDR3 nucleotides: TGCAGCGTTGAATTTGAAACTAGCGGGCGTCCCTACGAGCAGTACTTC. This sequence encodes CSVEFETSGRPYEQYF.

The J gene is TRBJ1-1, the V gene TRBV15; no definite D call. Germline-derived CDR1 and CDR2 are LNHNV and YYDKDF (reference sequence). The CDR3 is made up of 13 amino acids. V shed 8 bases and J shed 1 base, with 11 bases lying between them. DNA of the CDR3: TGTGCCACCGCTTGGGCGGGGAACACTGAAGCTTTCTTT. This gives the protein CATAWAGNTEAFF.

This chain connects TRBV29-1 to TRBJ1-4, with D perhaps TRBD1 (5 bases). From germline, CDR1 is SQVTM and CDR2 ANQGSEA. This CDR3 spans 12 amino acids. V lost 6 bases and J lost 9, with 14 bases in between. The CDR3 DNA reads as TGCAGCGTCAAAGGGACCGAGAAAAAACTGTTTTTT. Encoded protein: CSVKGTEKKLFF.

This chain joins TRBV7-9 and TRBJ1-5; D uncertain. This CDR3 is built from 12 residues. Germline V gene data show CDR1 as SEHNR and CDR2 as FQNEAQ (reference sequence). The germline V and J ends were trimmed by 1 base and 5 bases, with 3 bases remaining between them. The DNA for the CDR3 is TGTGCCAGCAGCTTAGAAGATCAGCCCCAGCATTTT. Translating it yields CASSLEDQPQHF.

The chain links TRBV6-5 to TRBJ1-1; 7 bases are a match to TRBD1. Trimming at V came to 0 bases and at J to 4 bases, leaving 8 bases not matched to a gene. The CDR3 consists of 16 residues. CDR1 MNHEY and CDR2 SVGAGI come from the germline V gene. The CDR3 DNA follows: TGTGCCAGCAGTTACTCGAATGTCCAGGGGGGCACTGAAGCTTTCTTT. It translates to CASSYSNVQGGTEAFF.

This clone was counted only a few times. The V gene is TRBV2, the J gene TRBJ2-7; TRBD2 matches at 9 bases. Losses at the gene ends were 3 bases for V and 3 bases for J; bases not matched to a gene: 6. The CDR3 totals 15 residues. Germline lookup yields CDR1 SNHLY and CDR2 FYNNEI. CDR3 residues: CASSDPSGVNYEQYF. The CDR3 DNA reads as TGTGCCAGCAGTGACCCTAGCGGGGTCAACTACGAGCAGTACTTC. Drawing the rest from reference TRBV2 and TRBJ2-7, the complete variable domain is EPEVTQTPSHQVTQMGQEVILRCVPISNHLYFYWYRQILGQKVEFLVSFYNNEISEKSEIFDDQFSVERPDGSNFTLKIRSTKLEDSAMYFCASSDPSGVNYEQYFGPGTRLTVT.

The chain carries TRBV28 and TRBJ1-5; 9 bases match TRBD1. After removal of 2 bases from V and 4 bases from J, the junction contained 3 bases not matched to a gene. The CDR3 is made up of 15 amino acids. CDR1 is MDHEN and CDR2 is SYDVKM in the germline V gene. The DNA of the CDR3 is TGTGCCAGCAGTTTAGGGACAGGGAGGAATCAGCCCCAGCATTTT. It encodes CASSLGTGRNQPQHF.

This sequence joins TRBV6-6 and TRBJ1-5, with D possibly matching TRBD1 (5 bases). Looked up from germline, CDR1 is MNHNY and CDR2 is SVGAGI (reference sequence). V shed 6 bases and J shed 2 bases, with 17 bases lying between them. CDR3 size: 16 residues. The CDR3 coding sequence is TGTGCCAGCAGAGGAGGGGAAGGGTTAGGCAATCAGCCCCAGCATTTT. Protein: CASRGGEGLGNQPQHF.

This chain connects TRBV2 to TRBJ1-2; 8 nucleotides match TRBD1. Germline V gene data show CDR1 as SNHLY and CDR2 as FYNNEI. The CDR3 runs 16 residues. V trimming: 10 bases; J trimming: 5 bases; junction bases outside the gene matches: 18. As DNA, the CDR3 is TGTGCCATCCGTCCCGGACAGGGCGAATTGAGGTATGGCTACACCTTC. Its translation is CAIRPGQGELRYGYTF.

The gene calls are TRBV7-8 and TRBJ1-1; D call uncertain. The CDR3 loop spans 15 amino acids. Germline V gives CDR1 SGHVS, CDR2 FQNEAQ. The V and J ends lost 1 base and 4 bases respectively, with 13 bases between them. The CDR3 spells CASSLEASGRTEAFF. In nucleotides, the CDR3 is TGTGCCAGCAGCTTAGAGGCCTCCGGGCGCACTGAAGCTTTCTTT.

In this sample, this clone turned up once. This rearrangement joins TRBV29-1 to TRBJ1-1; no reliable D call. V lost 1 base, J lost 4 bases, and 10 bases lay in between. The CDR3 sequence is 13 residues long. Germline-derived CDR1 and CDR2 are SQVTM and ANQGSEA. DNA of the CDR3: TGCAGCGTTGAAGGACACCATGGCACTGAAGCTTTCTTT. This sequence encodes CSVEGHHGTEAFF.

The gene calls are TRBV5-4 and TRBJ1-2; D call uncertain. The length of the CDR3 is 13 residues. Germline lookup yields CDR1 SGHNT and CDR2 YYREEE (reference sequence). V shed 1 base and J shed 4 bases, with 8 bases lying between them. Written as DNA, the CDR3 is TGTGCCAGCAGCTTGATATCCGGCTATGGCTACACCTTC. Translated, it gives CASSLISGYGYTF.

The chain joins TRBV3-1 (or the pseudogene TRBV3-2) to TRBJ2-1; 8 bases are shared with TRBD2. This CDR3 contains 15 residues. The V segment lost 3 bases and the J segment 7 bases; nucleotides outside the gene matches: 8. Germline V lookup: CDR1 LGHDT, CDR2 YNNKEL (reference sequence). CDR3 in DNA: TGTGCCAGCAGCCAGAGAACGCAGCGGGAGAATGAGCAGTTCTTC. It translates to CASSQRTQRENEQFF.

The rearrangement joins TRBV30 to TRBJ1-5, with D perhaps matching TRBD1 (5 bases). The CDR3 contains 14 residues. Trimming removed 2 bases from V and 2 bases from J, with 10 bases in between. Germline V gene data show CDR1 as GTSNPN and CDR2 as SVGIG (reference sequence). CDR3 in DNA: TGTGCCTGGAGTTCCGGACACGGCAATCAGCCCCAGCATTTT. Translation gives CAWSSGHGNQPQHF.

The CDR3 here is CASSSPAGLETQYF. The DNA for the CDR3 is TGTGCCAGCAGTTCCCCGGCGGGCTTGGAGACCCAGTACTTC. J is TRBJ2-5 and V is TRBV28; weak D call: TRBD2 (5 bases). The CDR3 spans 14 residues. V was clipped by 4 bases and J by 5 bases, with 14 bases between them. Germline lookup yields CDR1 MDHEN and CDR2 SYDVKM.

The CDR3 loop reads CASSLDWTGDRNTIYF. The CDR3 nucleotides are TGTGCCAGCAGCTTAGATTGGACAGGGGACCGAAACACCATATATTTT. V and J are TRBV7-9 and TRBJ1-3, with 9 bases aligning to TRBD1. The J segment lost 5 bases and the V segment lost 1 base, leaving 6 bases of the junction unmatched. The V gene's germline CDR1 is SEHNR and CDR2 FQNEAQ (reference sequence). The CDR3 has 16 amino acids.

This clone was found once. The rearrangement links TRBV6-2 or TRBV6-3 to TRBJ2-1, with D unclear. Germline V lookup: CDR1 MNHEY, CDR2 SVGEGT. The CDR3 sequence is 12 residues long. The ends were cut back, 6 bases at V and 7 bases at J, with 10 bases in the middle. DNA for the CDR3: TGTGCCAGCAGCCAATCCATAAATGAGCAGTTCTTC. As protein: CASSQSINEQFF.

The chain uses TRBV28 and TRBJ2-7, with TRBD1 matching over 8 bases. Trimming cost V 1 base and J 7 bases; bases outside gene matches: 12. Germline V CDR1 and CDR2: MDHEN, SYDVKM. This CDR3 has 16 amino acids. In DNA form, the CDR3 reads TGTGCCAGCAGTTTATACAGGGGGAACCTTCCGGATGAGCAGTACTTC. This gives the protein CASSLYRGNLPDEQYF.

The V call is TRBV6-6, the J call TRBJ1-4; the match to TRBD1 covers 11 bases. This CDR3 region has 18 residues. Germline V gene lookup returns CDR1 MNHNY and CDR2 SVGAGI (reference sequence). The junction had 16 bases not matched to a gene; V was cut back by 5 bases and J by 8 bases. The CDR3 nucleotides read TGTGCCAGCAGTCGCACTGTCCCGGGACAGGGGGTTAGGGAAAAACTGTTTTTT. Its protein is CASSRTVPGQGVREKLFF.

The chain joins TRBV19 to TRBJ2-1; the D gene is possibly TRBD2 (6 bases). The CDR3 length is 15 residues. Trimming removed 3 bases at V and 9 bases at J, with 18 bases between. CDR1 and CDR2 (germline): LNHDA, SQIVND (reference sequence). Here the CDR3 DNA reads TGTGCCAGTAGTATGGCTACTAGCCCTCGGCCTGAGCAGTTCTTC. This codes for CASSMATSPRPEQFF.

The CDR3 coding sequence is TGTGCCACCCGGCGGGGGGCCAGCAATGAGCAGTTCTTC. The encoded protein is CATRRGASNEQFF. The chain has TRBV12-3 or TRBV12-4 and TRBJ2-1; 8 bases match TRBD2. V was clipped by 10 bases and J by 6 bases; unmatched bases: 8. There are 13 residues in the CDR3.

V usage is TRBV3-1 (or the pseudogene TRBV3-2) and J usage is TRBJ1-5, with a possible D match to TRBD1 (6 bases). The CDR3 extends over 14 amino acids. Germline values: CDR1 LGHDT, CDR2 YNNKEL (reference sequence). V lost 0 bases to trimming and J lost 7 bases, with 10 bases between them. This CDR3 is CASSQETGVQPQHF. The CDR3 DNA sequence: TGTGCCAGCAGCCAAGAGACAGGCGTCCAGCCCCAGCATTTT.